This is a list of T cell receptor beta chains from one sample in a study of blood T cell repertoires in COVID-19. Sequenced by immunoSEQ multiplex PCR; TCRdb stores in-frame clones only, minus some. The sample comprises 150,000 to 200,000 clones, 86% of which are singletons, and roughly 3% rests with the top ten. Input material: peripheral blood. These receptors came from a man in his 70s with acute or convalescent COVID-19. The CDR3 runs from the conserved cysteine through the conserved F or W. A D gene is named only where the DNA matches it firmly. For some rows the clone size is stated as once, few or many, or as a class when expanded; others skip it.

v_call	clone_size	j_call	d_call	cdr3_aa	cdr3_nt
TRBV18	NA	TRBJ2-4	NA	CASSPDTNPKNIQYF	TGTGCCAGCTCACCTGATACTAACCCCAAAAACATTCAGTACTTC
TRBV11-3	NA	TRBJ2-3	TRBD2	CASSSGPSGATDTQYF	TGTGCCAGCAGCTCTGGCCCTAGCGGTGCCACAGATACGCAGTATTTT
TRBV5-1	NA	TRBJ1-3	NA	CASSTSGPGNTIYF	TGCGCCAGCAGCACCAGTGGGCCTGGAAACACCATATATTTT
TRBV20-1	NA	TRBJ2-7	NA	CSAASSYEQYF	TGCAGTGCAGCGAGCTCCTACGAGCAGTACTTC
TRBV30	NA	TRBJ2-1	NA	CAWSLRGGYNEQFF	TGTGCCTGGAGTTTGAGGGGGGGATACAATGAGCAGTTCTTC
TRBV4-2	NA	TRBJ2-7	NA	CASSQAAHSGLTYEQYF	TGTGCCAGCAGCCAAGCGGCCCACAGCGGCCTTACCTACGAGCAGTACTTC
TRBV12-3/TRBV12-4	few	TRBJ1-2	NA	CASSLGADYGYTF	TGTGCCAGCAGTTTGGGGGCAGACTATGGCTACACCTTC
TRBV5-1	NA	TRBJ2-7	TRBD2	CARSHDTGGGYEQYF	TGCGCCCGCAGCCACGACACCGGGGGGGGGTACGAGCAGTACTTC
TRBV3-1/TRBV3-2	NA	TRBJ2-1	NA	CASSYGTNLFNEQFF	TGTGCCAGCAGCTACGGGACAAACCTTTTCAATGAGCAGTTCTTC
TRBV11-3	NA	TRBJ2-7	NA	CASSLGPAVSYEQYF	TGTGCCAGCAGCTTAGGCCCCGCCGTCAGCTACGAGCAGTACTTC
TRBV27	NA	TRBJ1-1	NA	CASSLYSRWTEGNTEAFF	TGTGCCAGCAGTTTATATTCCCGCTGGACTGAGGGGAACACTGAAGCTTTCTTT
TRBV18	NA	TRBJ1-6	NA	CASSPPPQGLQPLHF	TGTGCCAGCTCACCACCGCCGCAGGGGTTGCAACCCCTCCACTTT
TRBV4-2	once	TRBJ1-4	NA	CASSQGPLEKLFF	TGTGCCAGCAGCCAGGGGCCGCTTGAAAAACTGTTTTTT
TRBV4-3	NA	TRBJ1-6	NA	CASSAGGPPLHF	TGCGCCAGCAGCGCCGGGGGGCCACCCCTCCACTTT
TRBV4-2	once	TRBJ1-5	TRBD1	CASSRQMSPGGINQPQHF	TGTGCCAGCAGCCGGCAAATGAGTCCAGGGGGAATCAATCAGCCCCAGCATTTT